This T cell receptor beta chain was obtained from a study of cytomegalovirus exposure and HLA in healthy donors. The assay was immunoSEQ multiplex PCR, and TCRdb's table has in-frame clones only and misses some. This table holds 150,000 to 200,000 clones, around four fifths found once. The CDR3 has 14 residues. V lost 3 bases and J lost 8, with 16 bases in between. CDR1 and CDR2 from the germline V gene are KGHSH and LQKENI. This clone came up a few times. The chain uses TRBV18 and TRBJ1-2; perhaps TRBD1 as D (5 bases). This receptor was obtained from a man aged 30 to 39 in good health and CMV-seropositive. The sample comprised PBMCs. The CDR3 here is CASSPPRHRLGYTF. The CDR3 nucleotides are TGTGCCAGCTCACCCCCAAGACACAGGCTCGGCTACACCTTC. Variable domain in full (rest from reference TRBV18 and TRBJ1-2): NAGVMQNPRHLVRRRGQEARLRCSPMKGHSHVYWYRQLPEEGLKFMVYLQKENIIDESGMPKERFSAEFPKEGPSILRIQQVVRGDSAAYFCASSPPRHRLGYTFGSGTRLTVV.